This record looks at one T cell receptor beta chain sequence and its context. This clone was detected only once. Its binding antigen is unknown. Within one base of it there is no much larger clone, and no base qualities were kept. This specimen belongs to a study of technical replicates of blood from several donors (dated by TCRdb to 2016 to 2017). From the cysteine through the phenylalanine, the CDR3 covers 14 amino acids. The entry retains the CDR3 DNA only, 42 bases that are in frame from base 1. The germline V gene (reference sequence) yields SGHNT for CDR1 and YYREEE for CDR2. V ends up 4 bases short and J 7 bases short, with an unmatched junction base count of 9. The method was the immunoSEQ multiplex PCR assay. Here the immuneACCESS table is served through TCRdb, limited to in-frame sequences with V and J called. Missing clones are a known gap in these copies; in checked studies unresolved V genes cover under half, and the rest lacks a known reason. The sample table holds about 88,000 clones, of which just under 95% were seen once. The top ten clones comprise 0.2% to 0.3% of the sample.

This clonotype originated in a human donor in good health. The V gene is TRBV5-4 and the J gene is TRBJ1-2, and 8 junctional nucleotides match TRBD1. The source material was T cells isolated from PBMCs. CDR3 loop: CASSAPDRDRGYTF. The DNA sequence reads TGTGCCAGCAGCGCGCCGGACAGGGATCGTGGCTACACCTTC.